Below, 26 T cell receptor beta chains from the same sample are listed, as sequenced in a study of blood T cells in healthy people across ages. The second PCR ran about 6 to 12 cycles with a sample-barcoded 5' primer and J-beta primers. One entry per CDR3 protein results from TCRdb running MiXCR on the 5' RACE reads. The data hold around 1,900,000 distinct CDR3 sequences, with 30% to 40% observed a single time. The sample consisted of blood. The receptor source for this set is a human donor in good health.

This chain uses TRBV2 with TRBJ1-5; TRBD1 might be the D (5 bases). The V end was cut by 1 base, the J end by 2 bases, with 15 bases between. The germline gives CDR1 SNHLY, CDR2 FYNNEI. The CDR3 spans 17 residues. Written as DNA, the CDR3 is TGTGCCAGCAGTGAAGTCGGAAGACAGTATGGCAATCAGCCCCAGCATTTT. The encoded protein is CASSEVGRQYGNQPQHF.

CDR3 region: CASSQRSRNTEAFF. DNA of the CDR3: TGTGCCAGCAGTCAAAGGAGCCGGAACACTGAAGCTTTCTTT. The V gene is TRBV7-2, the J gene TRBJ1-1; D uncertain. Germline V CDR1 and CDR2: SGHTA, FQGNSA. V lost 6 bases and J 1 base, leaving 12 bases between the germline ends. CDR3 length: 14 residues.

This clonotype was recorded a few times. The CDR3 DNA is TGTGCCAGCAGTTTGCCCTTTAGGCTTCAAGAGACCCAGTACTTC. Its protein product is CASSLPFRLQETQYF. The gene calls are TRBV28 and TRBJ2-5; unclear D gene. The CDR3 is made up of 15 amino acids. Germline loops: CDR1 MDHEN, CDR2 SYDVKM. V was trimmed by 3 bases and J by 2 bases, leaving 13 bases between them.

This clonotype was picked up many times. V is TRBV7-3 and J is TRBJ2-3; D remains unclear. The CDR3 is 11 residues long. Germline CDR1 is SGHTA and CDR2 is FQGTGA. Trimming left V 7 bases short and J 2 bases short, with 4 bases between. For the CDR3, the DNA is TGTGCCAGCACACCCACAGATACGCAGTATTTT. Translation gives CASTPTDTQYF.

The chain joins TRBV24-1 to TRBJ2-6; D is perhaps TRBD1 (5 bases). V was cut by 4 bases and J by 2 bases, with 8 bases left in between. Germline V CDR1 and CDR2: KGHDR, SFDVKD. CDR3 length equals 15 residues. For the CDR3, the DNA is TGTGCCACCAGTGACCCAGGGACTGGGGCCAACGTCCTGACTTTC. The encoded protein is CATSDPGTGANVLTF.

This clonotype appeared a few times. The chain uses TRBV6-2 or TRBV6-3 and TRBJ2-7; 7 positions agree with TRBD2. Per germline, CDR1 MNHEY and CDR2 SVGEGT. This CDR3 region has 14 residues. V dropped 5 bases and J dropped 2; count of bases not matched to a gene: 6. CDR3 sequence (DNA): TGTGCCAGCAGTGAAACTAGCGAACCCTACGAGCAGTACTTC. This gives the protein CASSETSEPYEQYF.

To note about this clonotype: Lacking the conserved final phenylalanine or tryptophan, this CDR3 likely reflects a read error. The V call is TRBV20-1, the J call TRBJ2-1, with 10 bases aligning to TRBD2. The trim removed 6 bases at V and 9 bases at J, leaving 14 bases unmatched. Germline V gene sequence: CDR1 DFQATT, CDR2 SNEGSKA (reference sequence). The CDR3 totals 15 residues. The CDR3 coding sequence is TGCAGTGCCGATCCCCGCGGGACTAGCGTATCTGAGCAGTTCTTA. Encoded protein: CSADPRGTSVSEQFL.

V gene TRBV2 combines with J gene TRBJ2-5, with TRBD1 matching 7 bases. The V gene's germline CDR1 is SNHLY and CDR2 FYNNEI. The CDR3 consists of 12 residues. V dropped 8 bases and J dropped 4; count of bases not matched to a gene: 4. This CDR3 is CASLRGLETQYF. CDR3 sequence (DNA): TGTGCCAGCTTGAGGGGGCTAGAGACCCAGTACTTC.

There are a few counts of this clonotype. The genes are TRBV5-1 and TRBJ2-7; D tentatively reads TRBD1 or TRBD2 (5 bases each). V lost 0 bases and J lost 2, with 12 bases in between. The CDR3 runs to 15 residues. The germline gives CDR1 SGHRS, CDR2 YFSETQ. The CDR3 reads CASSLAFLGAYEQYF. The CDR3 DNA reads as TGCGCCAGCAGCTTGGCCTTTTTGGGGGCCTACGAGCAGTACTTC.

The chain links TRBV7-6 to TRBJ2-5; 7 nucleotides line up with TRBD2. The CDR3 extends over 17 amino acids. Losses at the gene ends were 2 bases for V and 1 base for J; bases not matched to a gene: 10. The germline CDR1 and CDR2 sequences are SGHVS and FNYEAQ. In DNA form, the CDR3 reads TGTGCCAGCAGCTTAACAGGCTTCCAGCGGGGCCAAGAGACCCAGTACTTC. Its protein product is CASSLTGFQRGQETQYF.

This rearrangement joins TRBV7-8 to TRBJ2-1; 13 bases are a match to TRBD2. Germline CDR1 and CDR2: SGHVS and FQNEAQ. V gave up 3 bases and J gave up 4 bases; unmatched junction bases: 12. The CDR3 consists of 19 residues. CDR3 bases: TGTGCCAGCAGCTTTCCCACTAGCGGGGGGGCCGCAGAGTACAATGAGCAGTTCTTC. It translates to CASSFPTSGGAAEYNEQFF.

Details on this clonotype: The junction does not match germline at one end; this may be a read error. The chain links TRBV5-1 to TRBJ1-2; D might be TRBD1 (5 bases). The CDR3 runs 14 residues. Germline V gives CDR1 SGHRS, CDR2 YFSETQ. CDR3 amino acids: CASSLVGESDGHTF. The CDR3 nucleotides read TGCGCCAGCAGCTTGGTAGGGGAATCGGATGGCCACACCTTC.

The rearrangement joins TRBV7-2 to TRBJ2-7; 8 bases align to TRBD1. The germline V gene encodes CDR1 SGHTA and CDR2 FQGNSA. The CDR3 length is 14 residues. V was clipped by 5 bases and J by 9 bases; unmatched bases: 12. For the CDR3, the DNA is TGTGCCAGCAGCACCCCGGGACAGGCGCGCGGGCAGTACTTC. Its protein product is CASSTPGQARGQYF.

A few counts support this clonotype. The rearrangement links TRBV28 to TRBJ1-2, with 7 bases lining up with TRBD1. The V gene end was trimmed by 5 bases and the J gene end by 6 bases; junction bases not matched to a gene: 6. The V gene's germline CDR1 is MDHEN and CDR2 SYDVKM. CDR3 length equals 13 residues. Here the CDR3 DNA reads TGTGCCAGCAGTCCCCCAGGGGGGCATGGCTACACCTTC. It translates to CASSPPGGHGYTF.

In the case of this clonotype: The junction and the germline gene differ at one end; a read error may be behind it. The chain carries TRBV7-7 and TRBJ2-1; D is uncertain. This CDR3 is built from 13 residues. Per germline, CDR1 SSHAT and CDR2 FNYEAQ (reference sequence). CDR3 DNA: TGTGCTAGCAGCTTTTCAGGATCAGAGACCCAGTTCTTC. Protein product: CASSFSGSETQFF.

In regard to this clonotype: Relative to the germline gene, one junction end is altered; a read error may explain this. Here the CDR3 DNA reads TGCGCCAGCGGACGAAGCGACCAAGGGACCCAGTACTTC. It yields the protein CASGRSDQGTQYF. J is TRBJ2-5 and V is TRBV5-1, with D unclear. The germline V gene has CDR1 SGHRS and CDR2 YFSETQ. The CDR3 spans 13 residues.

The chain links TRBV11-1 to TRBJ2-1; maybe TRBD2 (5 bases). V lost 4 bases to trimming and J lost 2 bases, with 12 bases between them. The CDR3 has 15 residues. Germline V CDR1 and CDR2: SGHAT, FQDESV (reference sequence). The CDR3 bases are TGTGCCAGCAGCTCGGACCCCGGGGCCTACAATGAGCAGTTCTTC. It translates to CASSSDPGAYNEQFF. The full variable domain, in which reference TRBV11-1 and TRBJ2-1 provide the parts outside the CDR3, is EAEVAQSPRYKITEKSQAVAFWCDPISGHATLYWYRQILGQGPELLVQFQDESVVDDSQLPKDRFSAERLKGVDSTLKIQPAELGDSAMYLCASSSDPGAYNEQFFGPGTRLTVL.

The CDR3 region is CASSTTGGNSPLHF. The CDR3 bases are TGCGCCAGCAGTACGACAGGGGGCAATTCACCCCTCCACTTT. The gene calls are TRBV5-1 and TRBJ1-6; 10 nucleotides agree with TRBD1. This CDR3 has 14 residues. In germline, CDR1 is SGHRS, CDR2 YFSETQ. V was pared by 5 bases and J by 7 bases, with 3 bases of the junction left unmatched.

Of note for this clonotype: The junction and the germline gene differ at one end; a read error may be behind it. The genes are TRBV7-9 and TRBJ2-4, with TRBD2 identical over 7 bases. The end of the DNA is better explained by TRBJ2-5, so the J call may be wrong. The CDR3 covers 15 residues. Germline CDR1 is SEHNR and CDR2 is FQNEAQ (reference sequence). For the CDR3, the DNA is TGTGCCGGCAGCTCCGCTCTGGCGGGGGAAGAGACCCAGTACTTC. Residues: CAGSSALAGEETQYF.

The chain combines TRBV5-1 with TRBJ2-5; tentative D call: TRBD2 (6 bases). The better agreement between TRBJ2-7 and the DNA end casts doubt on the J call. Germline V gene data show CDR1 as SGHRS and CDR2 as YFSETQ. This CDR3 has 15 residues. CDR3 nucleotides: TGCGCCAGCAGCTTGGACTCCTCCGGGGGTCGCGAGCAGTACTTC. Protein product: CASSLDSSGGREQYF.

The chain uses TRBV20-1 and TRBJ1-5; 9 bases map to TRBD1. This CDR3 comprises 14 residues. In germline, CDR1 is DFQATT, CDR2 SNEGSKA (reference sequence). V was clipped by 0 bases and J by 10 bases; unmatched bases: 7. CDR3 residues: CSARDRQGVNPQHF. Written as DNA, the CDR3 is TGCAGTGCTAGAGATCGACAGGGGGTTAATCCCCAGCATTTT.

This clonotype was seen a single time. The chain has TRBV11-2 and TRBJ2-4, with TRBD2 as a possible D gene (6 bases). Deletions cut 4 bases from V and 3 bases from J, with 10 bases between. The CDR3 consists of 14 residues. Germline V CDR1 and CDR2: SGHAT, FQNNGV. This chain's CDR3 is CASSSGGDKNIQYF. CDR3 nucleotide sequence: TGTGCCAGCAGCTCCGGGGGAGACAAAAACATTCAGTACTTC.

This clonotype was seen only a few times. The chain couples TRBV29-1 to TRBJ2-2; D not resolved. CDR1 and CDR2 from the germline V gene are SQVTM and ANQGSEA. Trimming took off 1 base at V and 4 bases at J, with 10 bases between the two ends. The CDR3 runs to 14 residues. The CDR3 region has the DNA TGCAGCGTTGAAGTCGGTTGGGGCACCGGGGAGCTGTTTTTT. The encoded protein is CSVEVGWGTGELFF.

The rearrangement uses TRBV7-2 and TRBJ1-2; no reliable D call. With 5 bases removed from V and 3 bases from J, the gap between germline ends came to 16 bases. The CDR3 sequence is 15 residues long. Germline V gene data show CDR1 as SGHTA and CDR2 as FQGNSA. The CDR3 loop reads CASSQFGVSDYGYTF. The DNA for the CDR3 is TGTGCCAGCAGCCAGTTCGGAGTCTCGGACTATGGCTACACCTTC.

The V call is TRBV7-9, the J call TRBJ1-4, with no clear D. V was cut by 5 bases and J by 2 bases, with 12 bases left in between. This CDR3 has 15 amino acids. CDR1 and CDR2 from the germline V gene are SEHNR and FQNEAQ (reference sequence). CDR3 DNA: TGTGCCAGCAGCCCCAATAGGGTTACTAATGAAAAACTGTTTTTT. Translating gives CASSPNRVTNEKLFF.

This clonotype was found a few times. The rearrangement links TRBV7-2 to TRBJ2-1; maybe TRBD2 (7 bases). The CDR3 runs 16 residues. V dropped 1 base and J dropped 3 bases, with 13 bases sitting between them. Per the germline V gene, CDR1 is SGHTA and CDR2 is FQGNSA. CDR3 DNA sequence: TGTGCCAGCAGCTTAGTACGGGGGGCAGGCTACAATGAGCAGTTCTTC. Translating it yields CASSLVRGAGYNEQFF.